Listed below are T cell receptor beta chains from one sample, sequenced in a study of memory CD4+ T cells and cytomegalovirus serostatus. The data were produced by immunoSEQ multiplex PCR, yet TCRdb's version contains in-frame clones alone and is incomplete. The sample gives 50,000 or so clones, roughly four fifths of which show up once; approximately 0.59% is in the top ten. Sequences were obtained from memory CD4+ T cells from blood. The receptors stem from an adult in good health and CMV-seronegative. Each CDR3 is given without its conserved first and last residue. D genes are given only for firm matches.

TRBV5-1	TRBJ2-7	.	ASSLYGGGTYEQY
TRBV21-1	TRBJ2-1	.	ASTQRHRSGLVSYNEQF
TRBV5-1	TRBJ2-1	.	ASSLGELRYNEQF
TRBV5-1	TRBJ2-1	TRBD1	ASSLARTGRNNEQF
TRBV12-5	TRBJ1-1	.	ASGLGPPAANTEAF
TRBV10-2	TRBJ2-3	TRBD1	ASRQGASDTQY
TRBV29-1	TRBJ2-5	TRBD2	SVERGGRVETQY
TRBV6-1	TRBJ1-5	.	ASSEASGVGQPQH
TRBV5-1	TRBJ2-5	.	ASSLAFAGQETQY
TRBV7-9	TRBJ2-3	.	ASNRESTDTQY
TRBV10-1	TRBJ2-5	.	ASSSHRVLGN
TRBV5-1	TRBJ1-6	.	ASSSSGSYNSPLH